This T cell receptor beta chain is from a study of T cell responses to AZD1222 COVID-19 vaccine. In the study overall: Second-dose schedules of about 4 or about 12 weeks were combined.

The protocol was immunoSEQ multiplex PCR, while the TCRdb copy is restricted to in-frame clones and leaves out a portion. The sample shows just over 150,000 clones, 90% of them seen only once. Germline V gene sequence: CDR1 SGHTA, CDR2 FQGNSA. Trimming stripped 4 bases from V and 4 bases from J, with 20 bases between. CDR3 length: 16 amino acids. Details on this clone: The antigen is not known.

Study-wide points: Donors were mostly white British, more females; clonal diversity possibly underestimated. Repertoires were obtained only post-peak T cell response. Among AZD1222 vaccinees, only 5 or 6 were seropositive at baseline.

The clonotype was recovered from an adult in good health. V and J are TRBV7-2 and TRBJ2-7; D is possibly TRBD1 (6 bases). Sequencing used peripheral blood, obtained on day 0 of AZD1222 vaccination. CDR3 in amino acids: CASSSRDKDGAYEQYF. The CDR3 DNA reads as TGTGCCAGCAGCTCCCGGGACAAAGATGGGGCGTACGAGCAGTACTTC.